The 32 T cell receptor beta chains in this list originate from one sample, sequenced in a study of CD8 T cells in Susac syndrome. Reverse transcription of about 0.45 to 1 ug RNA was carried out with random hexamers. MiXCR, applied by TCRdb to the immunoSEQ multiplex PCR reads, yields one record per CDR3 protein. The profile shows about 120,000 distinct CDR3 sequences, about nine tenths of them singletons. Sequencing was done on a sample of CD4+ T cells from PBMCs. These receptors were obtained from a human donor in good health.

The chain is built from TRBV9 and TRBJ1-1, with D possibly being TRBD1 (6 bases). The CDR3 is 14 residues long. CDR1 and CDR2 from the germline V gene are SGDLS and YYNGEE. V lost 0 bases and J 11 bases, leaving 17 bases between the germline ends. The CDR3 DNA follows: TGTGCCAGCAGCGTAGAAGAAGAGGGGGGAGGCGCTTTCTTT. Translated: CASSVEEEGGGAFF.

The CDR3 DNA reads TGTGCCAGCAGCTCTAACAGGGCGGTCAGCACAGATACGCAGTATTTT. Residues: CASSSNRAVSTDTQYF. V is TRBV7-2 and J is TRBJ2-3; tentatively, D is TRBD1 (6 bases). The CDR3 loop spans 16 amino acids. The germline V gene encodes CDR1 SGHTA and CDR2 FQGNSA. Trimming shortened V by 4 bases and J by 0 bases, and 14 bases separated the two germline ends. The full variable domain, in which reference TRBV7-2 and TRBJ2-3 provide the parts outside the CDR3, is GAGVSQSPSNKVTEKGKDVELRCDPISGHTALYWYRQSLGQGLEFLIYFQGNSAPDKSGLPSDRFSAERTGGSVSTLTIQRTQQEDSAVYLCASSSNRAVSTDTQYFGPGTRLTVL.

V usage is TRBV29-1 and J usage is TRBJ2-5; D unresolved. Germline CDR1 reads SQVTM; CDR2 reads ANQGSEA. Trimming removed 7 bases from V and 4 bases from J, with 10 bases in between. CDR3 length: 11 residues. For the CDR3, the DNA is TGCAGCGGGTCGGTCGCAGAGACCCAGTACTTC. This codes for CSGSVAETQYF.

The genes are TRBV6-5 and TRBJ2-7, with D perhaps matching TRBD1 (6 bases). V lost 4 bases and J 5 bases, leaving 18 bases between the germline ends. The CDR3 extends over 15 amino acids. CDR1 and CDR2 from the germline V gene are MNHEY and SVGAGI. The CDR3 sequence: CASSWSNRAGDEQYF. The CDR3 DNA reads TGTGCCAGCAGTTGGTCAAACAGGGCCGGGGACGAGCAGTACTTC.

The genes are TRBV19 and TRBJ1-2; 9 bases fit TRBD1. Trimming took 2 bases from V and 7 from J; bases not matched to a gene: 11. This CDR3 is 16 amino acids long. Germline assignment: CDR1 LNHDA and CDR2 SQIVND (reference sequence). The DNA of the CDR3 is TGTGCCAGTAGTATAATGGGACAGGGTGGTCATCTTGGCTACACCTTC. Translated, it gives CASSIMGQGGHLGYTF.

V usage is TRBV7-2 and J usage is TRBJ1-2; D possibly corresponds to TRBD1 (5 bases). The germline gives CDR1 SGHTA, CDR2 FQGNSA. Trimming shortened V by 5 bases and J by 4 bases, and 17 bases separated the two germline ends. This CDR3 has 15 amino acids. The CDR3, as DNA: TGTGCCAGCAGCGGCGTGGGGGGGTGGTCCTATGGCTACACCTTC. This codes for CASSGVGGWSYGYTF.

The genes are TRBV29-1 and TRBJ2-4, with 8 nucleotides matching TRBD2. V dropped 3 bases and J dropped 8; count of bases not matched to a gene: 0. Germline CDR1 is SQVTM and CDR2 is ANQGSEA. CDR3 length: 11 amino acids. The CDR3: CSVDGGDIQYF. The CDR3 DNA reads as TGCAGCGTTGACGGGGGGGACATTCAGTACTTC.

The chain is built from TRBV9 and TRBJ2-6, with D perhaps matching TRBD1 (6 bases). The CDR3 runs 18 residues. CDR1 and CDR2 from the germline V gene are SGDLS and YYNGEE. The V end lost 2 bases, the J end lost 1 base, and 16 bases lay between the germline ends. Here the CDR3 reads CASSVSVWGRSGANVLTF. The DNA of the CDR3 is TGTGCCAGCAGCGTGTCGGTGTGGGGGCGTTCTGGGGCCAACGTCCTGACTTTC.

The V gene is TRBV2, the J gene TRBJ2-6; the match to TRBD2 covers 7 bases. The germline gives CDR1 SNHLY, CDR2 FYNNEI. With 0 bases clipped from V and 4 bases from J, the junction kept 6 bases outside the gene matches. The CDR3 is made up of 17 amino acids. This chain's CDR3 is CASSEALRGVGANVLTF. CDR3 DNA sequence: TGTGCCAGCAGTGAAGCGCTTCGGGGGGTCGGGGCCAACGTCCTGACTTTC. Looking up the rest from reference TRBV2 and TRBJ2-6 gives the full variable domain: EPEVTQTPSHQVTQMGQEVILRCVPISNHLYFYWYRQILGQKVEFLVSFYNNEISEKSEIFDDQFSVERPDGSNFTLKIRSTKLEDSAMYFCASSEALRGVGANVLTFGAGSRLTVL.

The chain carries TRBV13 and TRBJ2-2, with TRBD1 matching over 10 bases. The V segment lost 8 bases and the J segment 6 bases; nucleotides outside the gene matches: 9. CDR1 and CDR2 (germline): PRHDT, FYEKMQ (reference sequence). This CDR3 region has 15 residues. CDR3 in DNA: TGTGCCAGCGGAACCGGGACAGGGGAGTCCGGGGAGCTGTTTTTT. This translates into CASGTGTGESGELFF.

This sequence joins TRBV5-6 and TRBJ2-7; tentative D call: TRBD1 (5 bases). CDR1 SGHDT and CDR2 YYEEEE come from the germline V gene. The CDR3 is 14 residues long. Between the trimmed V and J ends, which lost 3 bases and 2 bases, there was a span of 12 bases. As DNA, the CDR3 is TGTGCCAGCAGCTCCACGACAGTAGCCTACGAGCAGTACTTC. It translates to CASSSTTVAYEQYF. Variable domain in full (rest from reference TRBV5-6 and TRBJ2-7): DAGVTQSPTHLIKTRGQQVTLRCSPKSGHDTVSWYQQALGQGPQFIFQYYEEEERQRGNFPDRFSGHQFPNYSSELNVNALLLGDSALYLCASSSTTVAYEQYFGPGTRLTVT.

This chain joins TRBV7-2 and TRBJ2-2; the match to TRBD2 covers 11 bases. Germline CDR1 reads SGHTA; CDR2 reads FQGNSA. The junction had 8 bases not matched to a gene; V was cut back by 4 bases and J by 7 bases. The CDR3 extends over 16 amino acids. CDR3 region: CASSWLAGGQGGELFF. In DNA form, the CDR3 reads TGTGCCAGCAGCTGGTTAGCGGGGGGGCAAGGCGGGGAGCTGTTTTTT.

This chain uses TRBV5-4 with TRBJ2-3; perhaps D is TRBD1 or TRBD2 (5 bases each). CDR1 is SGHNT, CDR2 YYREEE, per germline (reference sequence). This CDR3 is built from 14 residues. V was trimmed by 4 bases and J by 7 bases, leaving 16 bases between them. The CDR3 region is CASSLGLRGYTQYF. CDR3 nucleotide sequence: TGTGCCAGCAGCCTGGGGCTACGCGGGTATACGCAGTATTTT.

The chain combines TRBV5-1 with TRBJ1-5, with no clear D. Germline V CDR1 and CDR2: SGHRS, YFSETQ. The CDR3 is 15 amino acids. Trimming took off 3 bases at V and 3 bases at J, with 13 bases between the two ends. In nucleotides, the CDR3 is TGCGCCAGCAGCTCCGTTGGGAGCCCCAATCAGCCCCAGCATTTT. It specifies CASSSVGSPNQPQHF.

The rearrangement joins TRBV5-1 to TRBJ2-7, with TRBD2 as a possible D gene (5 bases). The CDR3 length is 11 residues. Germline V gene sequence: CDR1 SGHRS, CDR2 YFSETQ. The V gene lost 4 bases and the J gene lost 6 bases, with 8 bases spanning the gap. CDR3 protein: CASSTSGEQYF. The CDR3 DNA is TGCGCCAGCAGCACAAGCGGCGAGCAGTACTTC.

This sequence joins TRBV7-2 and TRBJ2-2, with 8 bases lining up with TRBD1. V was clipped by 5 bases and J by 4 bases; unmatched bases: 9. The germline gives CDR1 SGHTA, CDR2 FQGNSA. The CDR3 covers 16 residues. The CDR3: CASSDHARGPTGELFF. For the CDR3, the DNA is TGTGCCAGCAGCGACCATGCCAGGGGGCCCACCGGGGAGCTGTTTTTT. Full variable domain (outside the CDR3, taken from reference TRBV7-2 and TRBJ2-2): GAGVSQSPSNKVTEKGKDVELRCDPISGHTALYWYRQSLGQGLEFLIYFQGNSAPDKSGLPSDRFSAERTGGSVSTLTIQRTQQEDSAVYLCASSDHARGPTGELFFGEGSRLTVL.

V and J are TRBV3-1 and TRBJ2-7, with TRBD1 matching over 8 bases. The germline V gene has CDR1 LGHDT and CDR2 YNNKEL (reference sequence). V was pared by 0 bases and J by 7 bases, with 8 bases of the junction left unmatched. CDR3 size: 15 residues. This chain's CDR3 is CASSQEGRDRIEQYF. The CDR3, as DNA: TGTGCCAGCAGCCAAGAGGGAAGGGACAGGATAGAGCAGTACTTC.

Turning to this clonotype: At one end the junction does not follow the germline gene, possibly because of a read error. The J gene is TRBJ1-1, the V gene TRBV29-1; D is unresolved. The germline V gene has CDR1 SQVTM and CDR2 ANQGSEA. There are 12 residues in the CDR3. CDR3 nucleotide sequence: TGCAGCGTGGACTCGGGGAACGCTGAAGCTTTCTTT. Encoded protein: CSVDSGNAEAFF. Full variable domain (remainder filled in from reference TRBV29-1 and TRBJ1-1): SAVISQKPSRDICQRGTSLTIQCQVDSQVTMMFWYRQQPGQSLTLIATANQGSEATYESGFVIDKFPISRPNLTFSTLTVSNMSPEDSSIYLCSVDSGNAEAFFGQGTRLTVV.

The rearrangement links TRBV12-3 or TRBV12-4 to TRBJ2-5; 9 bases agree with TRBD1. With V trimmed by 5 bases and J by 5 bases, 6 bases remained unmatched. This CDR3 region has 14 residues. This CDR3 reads CASSHGQGPETQYF. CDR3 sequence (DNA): TGTGCCAGCAGTCACGGACAGGGGCCGGAGACCCAGTACTTC.

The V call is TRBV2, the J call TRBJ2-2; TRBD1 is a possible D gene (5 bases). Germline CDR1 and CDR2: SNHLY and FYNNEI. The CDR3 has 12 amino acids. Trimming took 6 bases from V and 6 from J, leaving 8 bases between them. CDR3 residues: CASRVGAGELFF. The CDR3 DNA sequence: TGTGCCAGCAGGGTAGGGGCCGGGGAGCTGTTTTTT.

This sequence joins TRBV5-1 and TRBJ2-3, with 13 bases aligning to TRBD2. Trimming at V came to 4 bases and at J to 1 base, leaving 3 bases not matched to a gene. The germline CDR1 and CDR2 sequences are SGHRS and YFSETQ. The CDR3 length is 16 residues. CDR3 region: CASSLGTSGGTDTQYF. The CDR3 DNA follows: TGCGCCAGCAGCCTTGGGACTAGCGGGGGCACAGATACGCAGTATTTT.

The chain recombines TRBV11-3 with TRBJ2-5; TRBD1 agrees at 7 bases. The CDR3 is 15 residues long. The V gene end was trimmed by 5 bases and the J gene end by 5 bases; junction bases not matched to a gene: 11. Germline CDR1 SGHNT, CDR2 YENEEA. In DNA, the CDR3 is TGTGCCAGCAGCAACCGGGACAGTAAAGAGGAGACCCAGTACTTC. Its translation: CASSNRDSKEETQYF.

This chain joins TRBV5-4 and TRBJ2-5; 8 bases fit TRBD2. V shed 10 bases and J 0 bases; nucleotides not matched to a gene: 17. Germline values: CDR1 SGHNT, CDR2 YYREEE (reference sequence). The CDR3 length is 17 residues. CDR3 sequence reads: CAVPGLVTRPYQETQYF. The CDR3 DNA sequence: TGTGCCGTGCCGGGACTAGTAACCCGACCTTACCAAGAGACCCAGTACTTC.

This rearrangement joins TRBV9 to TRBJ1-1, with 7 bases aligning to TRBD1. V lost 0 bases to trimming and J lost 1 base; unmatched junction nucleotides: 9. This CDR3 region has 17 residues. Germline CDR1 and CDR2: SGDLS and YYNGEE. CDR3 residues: CASSVDPPGTANTEAFF. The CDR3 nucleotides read TGTGCCAGCAGCGTAGACCCACCCGGGACAGCGAACACTGAAGCTTTCTTT. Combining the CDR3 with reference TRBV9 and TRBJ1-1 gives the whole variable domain DSGVTQTPKHLITATGQRVTLRCSPRSGDLSVYWYQQSLDQGLQFLIQYYNGEERAKGNILERFSAQQFPDLHSELNLSSLELGDSALYFCASSVDPPGTANTEAFFGQGTRLTVV.

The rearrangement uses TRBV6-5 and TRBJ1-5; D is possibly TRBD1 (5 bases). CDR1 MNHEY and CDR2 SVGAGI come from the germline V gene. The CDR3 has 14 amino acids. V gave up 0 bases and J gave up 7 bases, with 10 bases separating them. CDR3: CASSYSQGGQPQHF. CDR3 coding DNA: TGTGCCAGCAGTTACTCCCAGGGAGGACAGCCCCAGCATTTT.

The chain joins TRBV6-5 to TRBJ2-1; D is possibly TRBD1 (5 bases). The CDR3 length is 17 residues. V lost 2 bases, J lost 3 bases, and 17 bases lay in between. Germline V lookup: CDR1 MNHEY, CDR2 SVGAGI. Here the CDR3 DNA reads TGTGCCAGCAGTTACCACAGCGTCAGGGATGACTACAATGAGCAGTTCTTC. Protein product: CASSYHSVRDDYNEQFF.

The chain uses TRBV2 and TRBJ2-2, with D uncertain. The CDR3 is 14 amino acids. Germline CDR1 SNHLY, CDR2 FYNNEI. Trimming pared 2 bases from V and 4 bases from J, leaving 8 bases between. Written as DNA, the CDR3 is TGTGCCAGCAGTGAATTGGGGATCACCGGGGAGCTGTTTTTT. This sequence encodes CASSELGITGELFF.

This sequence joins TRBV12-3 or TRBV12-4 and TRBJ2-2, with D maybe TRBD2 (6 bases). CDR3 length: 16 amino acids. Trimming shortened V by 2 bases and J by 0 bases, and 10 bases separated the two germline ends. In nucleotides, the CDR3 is TGTGCCAGCAGTTTACCAGCGGGCGCGAACACCGGGGAGCTGTTTTTT. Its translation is CASSLPAGANTGELFF.

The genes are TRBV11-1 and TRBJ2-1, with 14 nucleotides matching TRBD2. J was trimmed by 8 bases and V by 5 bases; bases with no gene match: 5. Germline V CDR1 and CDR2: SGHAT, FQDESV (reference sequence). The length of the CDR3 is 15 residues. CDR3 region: CASSDGLAGGDEQFF. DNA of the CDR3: TGTGCCAGCAGCGACGGACTAGCGGGGGGCGATGAGCAGTTCTTC.

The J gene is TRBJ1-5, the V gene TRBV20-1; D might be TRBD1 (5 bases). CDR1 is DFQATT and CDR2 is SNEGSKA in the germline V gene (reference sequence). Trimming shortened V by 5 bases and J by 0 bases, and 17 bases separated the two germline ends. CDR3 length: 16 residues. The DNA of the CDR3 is TGCAGTGCTGCCGGGACTAACCCTTCTAGCAATCAGCCCCAGCATTTT. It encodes CSAAGTNPSSNQPQHF.

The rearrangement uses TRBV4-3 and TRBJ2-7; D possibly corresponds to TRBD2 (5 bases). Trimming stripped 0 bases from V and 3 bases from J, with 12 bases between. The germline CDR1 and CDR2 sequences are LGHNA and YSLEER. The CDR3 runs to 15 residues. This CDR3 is CASSQDFGESYEQYF. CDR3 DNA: TGCGCCAGCAGCCAAGATTTTGGGGAGAGCTACGAGCAGTACTTC.

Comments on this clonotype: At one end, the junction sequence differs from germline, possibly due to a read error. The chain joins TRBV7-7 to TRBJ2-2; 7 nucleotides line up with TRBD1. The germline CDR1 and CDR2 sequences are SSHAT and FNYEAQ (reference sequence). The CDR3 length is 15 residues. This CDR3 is CASSNWTGNTGELFF. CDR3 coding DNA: TGTGCTAGCAGCAATTGGACAGGGAACACCGGGGAGCTGTTTTTT.